This T cell receptor beta chain was found in a study of blood T cells in healthy people across ages. Study-wide results and caveats: Diversity of TCR beta per million T cells declined in a roughly linear way with age.

Through a sample-barcoded 5' primer and a J-beta primer mix, a second PCR was run for about 6 to 11 cycles. TCRdb itself ran the 5' RACE reads through MiXCR, one entry per CDR3 protein. This sample has approximately 690,000 distinct CDR3 sequences, with under 70% found just once. The CDR3 is 12 amino acids. CDR1 DFQATT and CDR2 SNEGSKA come from the germline V gene (reference sequence). With 3 bases removed from V and 4 bases from J, the gap between germline ends came to 9 bases. This clonotype was recorded many times. The antigen is unknown. The donors, aged roughly 6 to 100, were healthy Caucasians from Russia.

What was sequenced was blood. V gene TRBV20-1 combines with J gene TRBJ1-1, with D perhaps TRBD1 (5 bases). The clonotype comes from a man aged 55-75 years in good health. As DNA, the CDR3 is TGCAGTGCTAGGACAGTCCCCACTGAAGCTTTCTTT. Translation: CSARTVPTEAFF.